This is a list of T cell receptor beta chains from one sample in a study of PD-1 blockade in classical Hodgkin lymphoma. The table came from immunoSEQ multiplex PCR; TCRdb's copy has only in-frame clones and leaves some out. The sample has roughly 94,000 clones; under 95% are singletons. The specimen comprised peripheral blood mononuclear cells (PBMCs), sampled before the fourth cycle of nivolumab. All receptors derive from a human donor with classical Hodgkin lymphoma. The CDR3 runs from the conserved cysteine through the conserved F or W. The D gene is left open where the match is weak. The size of a clone is reported for some rows only, either as once, few or many, or as a class for expanded clones.

V: TRBV6-1; size: -; D: -; J: TRBJ1-2; CDR3: CASSEDTTPLYGYTF; DNA: TGTGCCAGCAGTGAAGATACCACCCCTCTCTATGGCTACACCTTC
V: TRBV21-1; size: -; D: -; J: TRBJ1-1; CDR3: CASSKTPGSTEAFF; DNA: TGTGCCAGCAGCAAAACTCCGGGAAGCACTGAAGCTTTCTTT
V: TRBV4-1; size: -; D: -; J: TRBJ2-3; CDR3: CASSQEEGTRTDTQYF; DNA: TGCGCCAGCAGCCAAGAGGAGGGGACCCGCACAGATACGCAGTATTTT
V: TRBV2; size: -; D: TRBD2; J: TRBJ2-3; CDR3: CASSERLAGDTQYF; DNA: TGTGCCAGCAGTGAAAGACTAGCGGGAGATACGCAGTATTTT
V: TRBV6-1; size: -; D: -; J: TRBJ2-3; CDR3: CASSDAGTTDTQYF; DNA: TGTGCCAGCAGTGACGCGGGAACCACAGATACGCAGTATTTT
V: TRBV6-5; size: -; D: -; J: TRBJ2-6; CDR3: CASRLDIGGANVLTF; DNA: TGTGCCAGCAGGCTAGATATCGGTGGGGCCAACGTCCTGACTTTC
V: TRBV7-8; size: -; D: -; J: TRBJ2-2; CDR3: CASSLGAQYTGELFF; DNA: TGTGCCAGCAGCTTAGGAGCCCAATACACCGGGGAGCTGTTTTTT
V: TRBV18; size: -; D: TRBD1; J: TRBJ2-5; CDR3: CASSPETGPFQETQYF; DNA: TGTGCCAGCTCACCAGAGACAGGGCCCTTCCAAGAGACCCAGTACTTC
V: TRBV25-1; size: -; D: -; J: TRBJ2-5; CDR3: CASSESVSAQEETQYF; DNA: TGTGCCAGCAGTGAATCTGTGTCCGCCCAGGAAGAGACCCAGTACTTC
V: TRBV14; size: -; D: TRBD2; J: TRBJ2-1; CDR3: CASSQARLAPPYNEQFF; DNA: TGTGCCAGCAGCCAAGCTCGACTAGCCCCTCCCTACAATGAGCAGTTCTTC
V: TRBV6-5; size: -; D: -; J: TRBJ1-3; CDR3: CASSLGRRNTIYF; DNA: TGTGCCAGCAGTCTAGGGAGAAGAAACACCATATATTTT
V: TRBV6-4; size: -; D: TRBD1; J: TRBJ1-1; CDR3: CASSAGTGGASEAFF; DNA: TGTGCCAGCAGTGCAGGAACAGGGGGCGCGAGTGAAGCTTTCTTT
V: TRBV7-9; size: -; D: -; J: TRBJ2-2; CDR3: CASSLVHGIPGELFF; DNA: TGTGCCAGCAGCTTAGTTCATGGAATCCCCGGGGAGCTGTTTTTT
V: TRBV15; size: -; D: -; J: TRBJ1-3; CDR3: CATSRVHRAPSGNTIYF; DNA: TGTGCCACCAGCAGAGTACACAGGGCCCCCTCTGGAAACACCATATATTTT
V: TRBV5-6; size: few; D: -; J: TRBJ1-5; CDR3: CASSLRLKREPQHF; DNA: TGTGCCAGCAGCTTGAGACTCAAAAGGGAGCCCCAGCATTTT
V: TRBV9; size: -; D: -; J: TRBJ2-1; CDR3: CASSPSGPRANNEQFF; DNA: TGTGCCAGCAGCCCCAGCGGTCCAAGGGCAAACAATGAGCAGTTCTTC
V: TRBV27; size: -; D: TRBD1; J: TRBJ1-3; CDR3: CAKNAGTAGFGGNTIYF; DNA: TGTGCCAAGAATGCCGGGACAGCCGGCTTCGGGGGAAACACCATATATTTT
V: TRBV5-1; size: -; D: -; J: TRBJ2-5; CDR3: CASSLAGVGGETQYF; DNA: TGCGCCAGCAGCTTGGCCGGCGTAGGGGGAGAGACCCAGTACTTC
V: TRBV5-1; size: -; D: TRBD2; J: TRBJ2-1; CDR3: CASSLGAGSNNEQFF; DNA: TGCGCCAGCAGCTTGGGAGCGGGATCGAACAATGAGCAGTTCTTC
V: TRBV28; size: -; D: -; J: TRBJ2-2; CDR3: CASSYDNSNAGELFF; DNA: TGTGCCAGCAGTTATGACAACTCGAACGCCGGGGAGCTGTTTTTT
V: TRBV5-4; size: -; D: -; J: TRBJ2-5; CDR3: CASSSELETQYF; DNA: TGTGCCAGCAGTTCGGAATTAGAGACCCAGTACTTC
V: TRBV27; size: -; D: -; J: TRBJ2-7; CDR3: CASSLSQGSYEQYF; DNA: TGTGCCAGCAGTTTAAGTCAGGGTTCCTACGAGCAGTACTTC
V: TRBV27; size: -; D: TRBD2; J: TRBJ2-3; CDR3: CASSLLGLAGDTQYF; DNA: TGTGCCAGCAGTTTATTAGGTCTAGCGGGAGATACGCAGTATTTT
V: TRBV19; size: -; D: -; J: TRBJ2-1; CDR3: CASSITEPNYNEQFF; DNA: TGTGCCAGTAGTATAACAGAACCAAACTACAATGAGCAGTTCTTC
V: TRBV7-8; size: -; D: -; J: TRBJ1-1; CDR3: CASSLVPGLGTEAFF; DNA: TGTGCCAGCAGCTTAGTCCCGGGGCTTGGGACTGAAGCTTTCTTT
V: TRBV28; size: -; D: TRBD2; J: TRBJ2-1; CDR3: CASSSPVAGGEQFF; DNA: TGTGCCAGCAGTTCCCCCGTAGCGGGAGGTGAGCAGTTCTTC